This T cell receptor (beta chain) stems from a study of shared clonotypes between healthy human individuals. Donors comprised only Caucasian adults living in Nashville, Tennessee. Genomic DNA came from about 97 million PBMCs in unsorted samples. This CDR3 contains 13 residues. V was clipped by 3 bases and J by 3 bases, with 9 bases between them. Germline V gene lookup returns CDR1 LNHDA and CDR2 SQIVND (reference sequence). In this sample, this clone turned up a few times. This was a deep-level run. TCRdb's table, derived via immunoSEQ multiplex PCR, lists solely in-frame clones and lacks some. The table has about 490,000 clones, approximately 82% seen once.

Specimen: PBMCs. The genes are TRBV19 and TRBJ2-7; the D gene is possibly TRBD1 (6 bases). The source of this sequence is a woman aged 40 to 50 in good health. Some clones in this sample may be carry-over from other donors' samples. CDR3 residues: CASSMQGRYEQYF. CDR3 nucleotide sequence: TGTGCCAGTAGTATGCAGGGGCGCTACGAGCAGTACTTC.